This T cell receptor beta chain is from a study of T-cell memory formation after mild COVID-19. Turning to this clonotype: Its target is unknown.

5'RACE with constant-segment primers built TCRalpha and TCRbeta cDNA libraries with UMIs. MiXCR, run by TCRdb on the 5' RACE reads, gives a single entry per CDR3 protein. The sample holds around 420,000 distinct CDR3 sequences, 20% to 25% seen once. General observations from the study: A second wave expanding day 15 to 37 was CD4+-biased; contracting clones were balanced.

V shed 1 base and J shed 4 bases, with 19 bases lying between them. Per germline, CDR1 WNHNN and CDR2 SYGVQD (reference sequence). CDR3 length: 17 amino acids. The J gene is TRBJ1-1, the V gene TRBV10-1, with a weak D call TRBD1 (6 bases). This clonotype was obtained from an adult woman who had mild COVID-19 (a few samples of this study predate the infection). Cell type and time point are not known. The sample consisted of PBMCs or a T cell subset sorted from them (not recorded which). This CDR3 is CASSELNHRAWGTEAFF. The CDR3 nucleotides are TGCGCCAGCAGTGAGTTGAACCACAGGGCCTGGGGCACTGAAGCTTTCTTT.